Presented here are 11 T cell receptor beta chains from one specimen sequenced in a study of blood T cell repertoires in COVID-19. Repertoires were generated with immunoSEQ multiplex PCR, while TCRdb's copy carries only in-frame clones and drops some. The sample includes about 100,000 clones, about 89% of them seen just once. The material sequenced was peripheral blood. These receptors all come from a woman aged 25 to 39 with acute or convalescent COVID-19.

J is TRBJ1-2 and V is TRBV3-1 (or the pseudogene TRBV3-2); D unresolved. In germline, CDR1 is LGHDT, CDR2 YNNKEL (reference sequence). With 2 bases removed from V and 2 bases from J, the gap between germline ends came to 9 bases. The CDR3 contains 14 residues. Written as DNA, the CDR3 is TGTGCCAGCAGCCAAAGCGGGCGGAACTATGGCTACACCTTC. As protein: CASSQSGRNYGYTF.

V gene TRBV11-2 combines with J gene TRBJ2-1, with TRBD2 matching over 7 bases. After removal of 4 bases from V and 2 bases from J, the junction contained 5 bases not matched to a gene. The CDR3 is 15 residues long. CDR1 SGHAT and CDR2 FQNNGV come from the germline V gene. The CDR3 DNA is TGTGCCAGCAGCTCTAGCGGATTTCCCTACAATGAGCAGTTCTTC. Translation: CASSSSGFPYNEQFF.

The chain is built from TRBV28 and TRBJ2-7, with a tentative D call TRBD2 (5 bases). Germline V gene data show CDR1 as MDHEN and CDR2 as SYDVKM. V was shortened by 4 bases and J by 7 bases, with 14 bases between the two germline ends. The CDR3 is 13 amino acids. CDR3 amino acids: CASSSQKGGEQYF. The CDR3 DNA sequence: TGTGCCAGCAGTTCCCAGAAGGGCGGGGAGCAGTACTTC.

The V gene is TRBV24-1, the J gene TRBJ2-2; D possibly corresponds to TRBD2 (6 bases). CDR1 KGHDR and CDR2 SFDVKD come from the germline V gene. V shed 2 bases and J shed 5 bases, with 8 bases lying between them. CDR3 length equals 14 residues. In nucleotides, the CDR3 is TGTGCCACCAGTGATTGGGGGGAAACCGGGGAGCTGTTTTTT. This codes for CATSDWGETGELFF.

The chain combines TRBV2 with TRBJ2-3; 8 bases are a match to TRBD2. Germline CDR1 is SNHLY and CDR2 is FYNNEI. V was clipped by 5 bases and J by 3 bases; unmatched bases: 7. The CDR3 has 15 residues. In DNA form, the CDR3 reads TGTGCCAGCAGTCAATTAGCGGGAATAACAGATACGCAGTATTTT. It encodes CASSQLAGITDTQYF.

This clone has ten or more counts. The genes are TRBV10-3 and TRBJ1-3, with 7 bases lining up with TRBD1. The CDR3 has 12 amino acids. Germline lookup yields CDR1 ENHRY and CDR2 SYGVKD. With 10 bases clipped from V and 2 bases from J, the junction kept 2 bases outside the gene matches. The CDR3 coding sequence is TGTGCCACCGGGACAGCTGGAAACACCATATATTTT. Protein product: CATGTAGNTIYF.

The CDR3 nucleotides read TGTGCCAGCAGTGAACTGGGGGGTCGTGTTAATCAGCCCCAGCATTTT. Residues: CASSELGGRVNQPQHF. The chain combines TRBV6-1 with TRBJ1-5, with D possibly matching TRBD1 (5 bases). Germline V gives CDR1 MNHNS, CDR2 SASEGT. Trimming pared 2 bases from V and 4 bases from J, leaving 15 bases between. The CDR3 length is 16 residues.

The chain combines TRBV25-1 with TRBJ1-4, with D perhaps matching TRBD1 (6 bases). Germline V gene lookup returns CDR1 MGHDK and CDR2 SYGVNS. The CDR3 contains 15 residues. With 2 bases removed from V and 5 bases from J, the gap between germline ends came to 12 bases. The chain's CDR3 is CASSEGRGRNEKLFF. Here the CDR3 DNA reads TGTGCCAGCAGTGAAGGCAGGGGCAGGAATGAAAAACTGTTTTTT.

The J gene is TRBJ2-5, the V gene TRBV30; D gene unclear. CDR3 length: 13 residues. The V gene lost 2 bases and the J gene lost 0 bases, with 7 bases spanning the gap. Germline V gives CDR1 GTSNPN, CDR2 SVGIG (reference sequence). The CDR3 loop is CAWSRNYQETQYF. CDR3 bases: TGTGCCTGGAGTAGAAACTACCAAGAGACCCAGTACTTC.

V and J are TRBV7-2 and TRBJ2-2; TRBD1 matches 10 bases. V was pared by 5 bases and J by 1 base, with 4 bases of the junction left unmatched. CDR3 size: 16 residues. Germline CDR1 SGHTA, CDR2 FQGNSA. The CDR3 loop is CASSRTGGKNTGELFF. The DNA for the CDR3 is TGTGCCAGCAGCCGGACAGGGGGGAAGAACACCGGGGAGCTGTTTTTT.

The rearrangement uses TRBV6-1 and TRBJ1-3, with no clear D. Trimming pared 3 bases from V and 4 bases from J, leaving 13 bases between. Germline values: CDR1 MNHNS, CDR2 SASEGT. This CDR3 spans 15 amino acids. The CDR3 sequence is CASSERLTLGNTIYF. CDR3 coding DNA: TGTGCCAGCAGTGAGCGGTTAACCTTGGGAAACACCATATATTTT.